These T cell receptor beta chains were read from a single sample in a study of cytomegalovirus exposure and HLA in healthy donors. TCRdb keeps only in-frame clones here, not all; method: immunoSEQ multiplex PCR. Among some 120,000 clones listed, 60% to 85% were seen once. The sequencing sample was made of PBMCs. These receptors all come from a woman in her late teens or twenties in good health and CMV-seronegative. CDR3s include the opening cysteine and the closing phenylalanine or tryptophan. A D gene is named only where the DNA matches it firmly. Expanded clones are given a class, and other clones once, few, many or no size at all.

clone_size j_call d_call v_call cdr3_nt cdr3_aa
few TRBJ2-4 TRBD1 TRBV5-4 TGTGCCAGCAGCGGGACAGGGGGCGCCAAAAACATTCAGTACTTC CASSGTGGAKNIQYF
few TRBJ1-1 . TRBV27 TGTGCCAGCAGTTTAGGGGGGACGAACACTGAAGCTTTCTTT CASSLGGTNTEAFF
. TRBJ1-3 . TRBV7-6 TGTGCCAGCAGCTTAGCGAGGGGGACGGCGGCTGGAAACACCATATATTTT CASSLARGTAAGNTIYF
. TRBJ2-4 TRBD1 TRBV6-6 TGTGCCAGCAGTTACTCGGATCAGGGGGCGGGCATTCAGTACTTC CASSYSDQGAGIQYF
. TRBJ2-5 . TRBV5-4 TGTGCCAGCAGCTTGGGCGGGCAAGAGCCCCAGTACTTC CASSLGGQEPQYF
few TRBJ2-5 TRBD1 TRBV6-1 TGTGCCAGCTATCGGGACAGTCAAGAGACCCAGTACTTC CASYRDSQETQYF
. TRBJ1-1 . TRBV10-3 TGTGCCATCAGTGAACTGGGGGGGTATTTGAACACTGAAGCTTTCTTT CAISELGGYLNTEAFF
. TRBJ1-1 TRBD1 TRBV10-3 TGTGCCATCAGGGGGACAGGGTTGACTGAAGCTTTCTTT CAIRGTGLTEAFF
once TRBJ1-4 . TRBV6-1 TGTGCCAGCAGCTACACGGACTCTAATGAAAAACTGTTTTTT CASSYTDSNEKLFF
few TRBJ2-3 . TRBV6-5 TGTGCCAGCAGTTCCCGACTAGGGATGGATACGCAGTATTTT CASSSRLGMDTQYF
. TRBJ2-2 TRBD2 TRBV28 TGTGCCAGCAGTTTCCCGAGCCGGACTAGCGTGACCGGGGAGCTGTTTTTT CASSFPSRTSVTGELFF
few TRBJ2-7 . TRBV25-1 TGTGCCAGCAGTGAGCTAAGGACTCAACTGGTTTTC CASSELRTQLVF
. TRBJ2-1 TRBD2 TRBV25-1 TGTGCCAGCAGTGGCGGGGTGGGGACTAGTGAGCAGTTCTTC CASSGGVGTSEQFF
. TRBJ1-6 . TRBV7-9 TGTGCCAGCAGCGACGACAGGTCCTCGTGGTATAATTCACCCCTCCACTTT CASSDDRSSWYNSPLHF
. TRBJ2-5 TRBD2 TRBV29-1 TGCAGCGTTGAAGATCAGGGAGGGGTGACGACCCAGTACTTC CSVEDQGGVTTQYF
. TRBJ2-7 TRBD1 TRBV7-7 TGTGCTAGCAGCCCCAGGACAGGGGTCAACGACGAGCAGTACTTC CASSPRTGVNDEQYF
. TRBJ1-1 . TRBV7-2 TGTGCCAGCAGCTACTACAGGGATACACTTGCTTTCTTT CASSYYRDTLAFF
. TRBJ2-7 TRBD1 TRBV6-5 TGTGCCAGCAGTGGTGACAGGGGACTTTACGAGCAGTACTTC CASSGDRGLYEQYF